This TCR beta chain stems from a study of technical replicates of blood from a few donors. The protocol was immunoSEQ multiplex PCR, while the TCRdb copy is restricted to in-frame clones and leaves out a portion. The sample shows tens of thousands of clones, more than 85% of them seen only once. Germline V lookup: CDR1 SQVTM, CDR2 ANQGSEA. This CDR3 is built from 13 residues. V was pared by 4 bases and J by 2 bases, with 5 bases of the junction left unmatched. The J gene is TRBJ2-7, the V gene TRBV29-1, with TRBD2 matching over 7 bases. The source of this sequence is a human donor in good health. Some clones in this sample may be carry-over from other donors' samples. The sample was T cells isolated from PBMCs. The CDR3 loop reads CSVVLRETYEQYF. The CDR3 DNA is TGCAGCGTTGTTTTGCGGGAGACCTACGAGCAGTACTTC.